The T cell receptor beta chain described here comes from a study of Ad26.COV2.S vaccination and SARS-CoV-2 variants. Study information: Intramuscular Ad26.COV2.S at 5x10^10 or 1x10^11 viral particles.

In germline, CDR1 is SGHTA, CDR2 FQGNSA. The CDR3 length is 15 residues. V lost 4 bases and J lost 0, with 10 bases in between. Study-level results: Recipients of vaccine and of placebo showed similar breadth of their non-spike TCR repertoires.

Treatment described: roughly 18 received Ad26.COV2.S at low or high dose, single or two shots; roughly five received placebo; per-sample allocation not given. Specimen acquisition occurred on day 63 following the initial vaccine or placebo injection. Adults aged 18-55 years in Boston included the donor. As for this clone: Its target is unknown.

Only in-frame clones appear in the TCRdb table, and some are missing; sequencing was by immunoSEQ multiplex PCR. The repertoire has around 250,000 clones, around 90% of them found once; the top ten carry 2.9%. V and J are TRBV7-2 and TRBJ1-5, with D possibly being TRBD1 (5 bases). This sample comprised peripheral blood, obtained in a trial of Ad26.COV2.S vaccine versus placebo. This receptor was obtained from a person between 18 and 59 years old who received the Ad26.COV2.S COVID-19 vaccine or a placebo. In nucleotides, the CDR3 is TGTGCCAGCAGCTCCACAGGACTTAGCAATCAGCCCCAGCATTTT. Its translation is CASSSTGLSNQPQHF.